These T cell receptor beta chains were read from a single sample in a study of T cell responses to AZD1222 COVID-19 vaccine. Data came from immunoSEQ multiplex PCR; TCRdb stores just in-frame clones and leaves some out. The data contain 150,000 to 200,000 clones, about 92% of them singletons. Here the sequenced sample was peripheral blood, taken 28 days after the second AZD1222 dose. The receptors originated from an adult who received the AZD1222 COVID-19 vaccine. The CDR3 runs from the conserved cysteine through the conserved F or W. The D gene is left open where the match is weak. Clone size is not always given. Where it is, it says once, few, many or a class for expanded clones.

size: NA; J: TRBJ1-6; V: TRBV12-3/TRBV12-4; D: NA; DNA: TGTGCCAGCATCTTGAGGCCCGGGAGACCCCTCCACTTT; CDR3: CASILRPGRPLHF
size: NA; J: TRBJ2-5; V: TRBV4-1; D: NA; DNA: TGCGCCAGCAGCCTTCTAGCGCCCCCCGAGACCCAGTACTTC; CDR3: CASSLLAPPETQYF
size: NA; J: TRBJ1-2; V: TRBV4-1; D: NA; DNA: TGCGCCAGCAGCCAAGATCCTCAACAGGCCATGCGGGGCTACACCTTC; CDR3: CASSQDPQQAMRGYTF
size: NA; J: TRBJ1-5; V: TRBV5-8; D: NA; DNA: TGTGCCAGCAGCTTGGGGCAGCTTAGCAATCAGCCCCAGCATTTT; CDR3: CASSLGQLSNQPQHF
size: NA; J: TRBJ1-3; V: TRBV7-2; D: NA; DNA: TGTGCCAGCAGCTTAAGGGACGGGGCTCTTGGAAACACCATATATTTT; CDR3: CASSLRDGALGNTIYF
size: NA; J: TRBJ1-1; V: TRBV7-3; D: NA; DNA: TGTGCCAGCAGCTTAACGCCGGGCGGGACTGAAGCTTTCTTT; CDR3: CASSLTPGGTEAFF
size: NA; J: TRBJ2-2; V: TRBV12-3/TRBV12-4; D: NA; DNA: TGTGCCAGCAGTTTAAGCGGTCCCGGGGAGCTGTTTTTT; CDR3: CASSLSGPGELFF
size: NA; J: TRBJ2-2; V: TRBV29-1; D: NA; DNA: TGCAGCGTTGAAGGGGGGCCGGCCGGGGAGCTGTTTTTT; CDR3: CSVEGGPAGELFF
size: once; J: TRBJ1-2; V: TRBV3-1/TRBV3-2; D: NA; DNA: TGTGCCAGCAGCGGGGCAGGGGATGGCTACACCTTC; CDR3: CASSGAGDGYTF
size: NA; J: TRBJ1-3; V: TRBV5-4; D: NA; DNA: TGTGCCAGCGCTCGCAGGGATTCTGGAAACACCATATATTTT; CDR3: CASARRDSGNTIYF
size: NA; J: TRBJ2-7; V: TRBV6-6; D: NA; DNA: TGTGCCAGCAGTTACTCCGAGGGAGCGTCCTACGAGCAGTACTTC; CDR3: CASSYSEGASYEQYF
size: NA; J: TRBJ2-1; V: TRBV4-1; D: NA; DNA: TGCGCCAGCAGCCCCCTTGTTTTAAACCCTTACAATGAGCAGTTCTTC; CDR3: CASSPLVLNPYNEQFF
size: NA; J: TRBJ1-1; V: TRBV10-3; D: NA; DNA: TGTGCCATCAGGGACAGCTTGAACACTGAAGCTTTCTTT; CDR3: CAIRDSLNTEAFF
size: NA; J: TRBJ2-2; V: TRBV10-1; D: NA; DNA: TGCGCCAGCAGTAGGCTACCGAACACCGGGGAGCTGTTTTTT; CDR3: CASSRLPNTGELFF
size: NA; J: TRBJ1-2; V: TRBV4-1; D: NA; DNA: TGCGCCAGCAGCCAAAGTGAGGCGCTGGACTATGGCTACACCTTC; CDR3: CASSQSEALDYGYTF
size: NA; J: TRBJ1-2; V: TRBV18; D: NA; DNA: TGTGCCAGCTCCCCGAGGACAGTAAACTATGGCTACACCTTC; CDR3: CASSPRTVNYGYTF
size: few; J: TRBJ2-7; V: TRBV7-6; D: NA; DNA: TGTGCCAGCAGCTTAGTTAAGGGCGAGCAGTACTTC; CDR3: CASSLVKGEQYF
size: NA; J: TRBJ1-6; V: TRBV7-2; D: NA; DNA: TGTGCCAGCATTTTAAGGTCCGGCTATAATTCACCCCTCCACTTT; CDR3: CASILRSGYNSPLHF
size: NA; J: TRBJ1-1; V: TRBV7-2; D: NA; DNA: TGTGCCAGCAGCTTCAGGACAGCGAACACTGAAGCTTTCTTT; CDR3: CASSFRTANTEAFF
size: NA; J: TRBJ1-1; V: TRBV2; D: NA; DNA: TGTGCCAGCAAACTTCGGGGCACTGAAGCTTTCTTT; CDR3: CASKLRGTEAFF
size: NA; J: TRBJ2-5; V: TRBV27; D: NA; DNA: TGTGCCAGCAGTTTCGGCGGGCAGGGAGGGACCCAGTACTTC; CDR3: CASSFGGQGGTQYF
size: NA; J: TRBJ1-1; V: TRBV19; D: NA; DNA: TGTGCCAGTTCCACTCCCTTATACGGGTACACTGAAGCTTTCTTT; CDR3: CASSTPLYGYTEAFF
size: NA; J: TRBJ2-1; V: TRBV9; D: NA; DNA: TGTGCCAGCAGCGTAAGGAGCTCCTACAATGAGCAGTTCTTC; CDR3: CASSVRSSYNEQFF